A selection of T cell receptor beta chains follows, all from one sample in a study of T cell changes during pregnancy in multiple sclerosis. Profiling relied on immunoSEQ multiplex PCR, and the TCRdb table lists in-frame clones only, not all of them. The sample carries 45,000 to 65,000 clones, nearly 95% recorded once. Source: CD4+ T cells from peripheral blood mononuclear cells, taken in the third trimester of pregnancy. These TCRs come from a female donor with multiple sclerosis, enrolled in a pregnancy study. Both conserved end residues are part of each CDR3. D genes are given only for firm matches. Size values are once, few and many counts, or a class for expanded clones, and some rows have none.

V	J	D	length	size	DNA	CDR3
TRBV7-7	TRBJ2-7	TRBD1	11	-	TGTGCTAGCAGCTTAGGGGGCGGTGGGTACTTC	CASSLGGGGYF
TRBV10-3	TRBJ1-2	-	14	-	TGTGCCATCACTCTTGGGGAGGGCAACTATGGCTACACCTTC	CAITLGEGNYGYTF
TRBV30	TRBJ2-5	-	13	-	TGTGCCTGGATGAGGTTATTGGCAGAGACCCAGTACTTC	CAWMRLLAETQYF
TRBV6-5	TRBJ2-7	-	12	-	TGTGCCAGCAGTAGAGAACCTTACGAGCAGTACTTC	CASSREPYEQYF
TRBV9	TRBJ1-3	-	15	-	TGTGCCAGCAGCCCCGGGGGGAGCTCTGGAAACACCATATATTTT	CASSPGGSSGNTIYF
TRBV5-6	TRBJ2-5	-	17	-	TGTGCCAGCAGCTTGATTAAGGGAGTATTTGGTAAAGAGACCCAGTACTTC	CASSLIKGVFGKETQYF
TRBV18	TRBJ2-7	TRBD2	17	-	TGTGCCAGCTCACCCCCGGGCCTAGGCGGGGGGCGACGCGAGCAGTACTTC	CASSPPGLGGGRREQYF
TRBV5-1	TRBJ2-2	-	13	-	TGCGCCAGCAGCTTGGACAGTACCGGGGAGCTGTTTTTT	CASSLDSTGELFF
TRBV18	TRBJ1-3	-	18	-	TGTGCCAGCTCACGCCTAAGCGGGGGACAAGGCTCTGGAAACACCATATATTTT	CASSRLSGGQGSGNTIYF
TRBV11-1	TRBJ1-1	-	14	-	TGTGCCAGCGAGCGCAGGGGAGTGAACACTGAAGCTTTCTTT	CASERRGVNTEAFF
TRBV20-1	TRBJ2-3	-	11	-	TGCAGTGCTAACAGGGCAGATACGCAGTATTTT	CSANRADTQYF
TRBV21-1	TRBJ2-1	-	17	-	TGTGCCAGCAGCAATCCTACAAGGACTAGCGGGGACAATGAGCAGTTCTTC	CASSNPTRTSGDNEQFF
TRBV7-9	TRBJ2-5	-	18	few	TGTGCCAGCAGCCCACGAATGAAACAGGGCCGGGGAGAAGAGACCCAGTACTTC	CASSPRMKQGRGEETQYF